Included here is one TCR beta chain sequence, with context. The J segment lost 5 bases and the V segment lost 4 bases, leaving 6 bases of the junction unmatched. The CDR3 sequence is 15 residues long. CDR1 and CDR2 from the germline V gene are SNHLY and FYNNEI. The data are from a study of T cell changes during pregnancy in multiple sclerosis. Assay used: immunoSEQ multiplex PCR; TCRdb lists only in-frame clones, some missing. This sample has approximately 60,000 clones, with less than 95% found just once. V usage is TRBV2 and J usage is TRBJ1-5; TRBD1 agrees at 9 bases. The sample was peripheral blood, taken in the third trimester of pregnancy. This TCR was recovered from a female donor in good health, enrolled as a control in a pregnancy study. CDR3 sequence: CASSGMTGGDQPQHF. In DNA form, the CDR3 reads TGTGCCAGCAGTGGAATGACAGGGGGGGATCAGCCCCAGCATTTT.